Sequencing of this T cell receptor (beta chain) was carried out in a study of CD8 T cells in Susac syndrome. Study findings and constraints: The authors acknowledged that their TCR sequencing and HLA analysis involved a relatively small number of individuals.

TCR beta sequencing covered blood CD8+ and CD4+ T cells. TEMRA cells were enriched by FACS, while CD8+ and CD4+ T cells were obtained through a negative isolation that was performed magnetically. A note on this clonotype: Its target is unknown.

RNA amounts of roughly 0.5 to 1 ug underwent reverse transcription with random hexamers. An immunoSEQ multiplex PCR amplified TCR beta CDR3 over 54 Vbeta and 13 Jbeta. One entry per CDR3 protein, called by TCRdb with MiXCR from the immunoSEQ multiplex PCR reads. The sample records some 170,000 distinct CDR3 sequences, less than 95% being singletons. The CDR3 has 15 residues. V lost 0 bases, J lost 0 bases, and 11 bases lay in between. Germline V lookup: CDR1 DFQATT, CDR2 SNEGSKA (reference sequence). The receptor comes from a human donor in good health. The genes are TRBV20-1 and TRBJ1-1; D might be TRBD1 (5 bases). Specimen: CD4+ T cells from PBMCs. CDR3 sequence reads: CSARDQGFMNTEAFF. CDR3 DNA sequence: TGCAGTGCTAGAGATCAGGGTTTCATGAACACTGAAGCTTTCTTT.